This T cell receptor (beta chain) was captured in a study of regulatory T cells in long-lasting Graves disease. Both iRepertoire HTBI primers and Arm-PCR of CDR3 regions were used to build the TCR beta libraries. TCRdb ran MiXCR on the multiplex PCR reads and lists one entry per CDR3 protein. The table has about half a million distinct CDR3 sequences, 22% seen once; the top ten hold approximately 14%. The CDR3 sequence is 11 residues long. V dropped 8 bases and J dropped 7 bases, with 11 bases sitting between them. The time point was: persistent/refractory GD, antithyroid drugs over 5 years with positive TRAb. From PBMCs, RNA was extracted and then used to make the TCR library. Worth noting for this clonotype: This may arise from a read error, as a much more abundant clone is one base away.

The source of this sequence is a female donor with Graves disease. The source material was peripheral blood mononuclear cells (PBMCs), sampled when the disease was refractory, from a patient treated with antithyroid drugs. The chain uses TRBV12-3 or TRBV12-4 and TRBJ2-5; D is unclear. The CDR3 loop reads CASGNARTQYF. The DNA of the CDR3 is TGTGCCAGCGGCAACGCGCGGACCCAGTACTTC.